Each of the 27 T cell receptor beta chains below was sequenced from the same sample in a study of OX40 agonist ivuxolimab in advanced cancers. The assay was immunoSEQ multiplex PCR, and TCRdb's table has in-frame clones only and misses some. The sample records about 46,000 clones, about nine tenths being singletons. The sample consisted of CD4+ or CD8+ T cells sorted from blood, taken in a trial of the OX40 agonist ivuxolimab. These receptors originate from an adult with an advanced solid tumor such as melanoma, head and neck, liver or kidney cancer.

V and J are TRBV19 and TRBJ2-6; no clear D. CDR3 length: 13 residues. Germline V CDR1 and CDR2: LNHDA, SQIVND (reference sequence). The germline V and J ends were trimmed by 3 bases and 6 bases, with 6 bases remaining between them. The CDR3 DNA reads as TGTGCCAGTAGTATGGTTACGGCCAACGTCCTGACTTTC. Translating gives CASSMVTANVLTF.

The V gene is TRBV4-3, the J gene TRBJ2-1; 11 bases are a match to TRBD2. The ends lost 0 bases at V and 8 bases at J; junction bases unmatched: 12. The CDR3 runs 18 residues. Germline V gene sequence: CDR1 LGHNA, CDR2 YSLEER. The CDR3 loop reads CASSQDVGLAGGPDEQFF. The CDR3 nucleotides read TGCGCCAGCAGCCAAGATGTCGGATTAGCGGGAGGGCCCGATGAGCAGTTCTTC.

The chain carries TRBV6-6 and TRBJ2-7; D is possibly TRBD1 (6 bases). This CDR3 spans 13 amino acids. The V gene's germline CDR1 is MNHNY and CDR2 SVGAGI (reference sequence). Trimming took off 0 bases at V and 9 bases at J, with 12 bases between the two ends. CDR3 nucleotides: TGTGCCAGCAGTTACTCAGGGGGACAAGTGCAGTACTTC. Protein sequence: CASSYSGGQVQYF.

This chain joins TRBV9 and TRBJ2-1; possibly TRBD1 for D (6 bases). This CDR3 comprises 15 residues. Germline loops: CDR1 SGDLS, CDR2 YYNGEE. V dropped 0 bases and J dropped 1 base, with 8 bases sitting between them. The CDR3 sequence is CASSVEGVSYNEQFF. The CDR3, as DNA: TGTGCCAGCAGCGTAGAGGGGGTTTCCTACAATGAGCAGTTCTTC.

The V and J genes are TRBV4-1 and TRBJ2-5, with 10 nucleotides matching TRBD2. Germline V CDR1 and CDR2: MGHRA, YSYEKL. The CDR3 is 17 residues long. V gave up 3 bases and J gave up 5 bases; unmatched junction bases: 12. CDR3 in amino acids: CASSHPPGTSEMETQYF. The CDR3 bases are TGCGCCAGCAGCCACCCCCCCGGGACTAGCGAGATGGAGACCCAGTACTTC.

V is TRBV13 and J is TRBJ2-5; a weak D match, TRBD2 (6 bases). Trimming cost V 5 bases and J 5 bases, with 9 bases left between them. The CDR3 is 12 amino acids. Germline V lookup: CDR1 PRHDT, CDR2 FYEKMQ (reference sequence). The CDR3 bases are TGTGCCAGCAGCCCTCGGGGGGAGACCCAGTACTTC. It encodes CASSPRGETQYF. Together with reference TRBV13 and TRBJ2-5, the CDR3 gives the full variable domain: AAGVIQSPRHLIKEKRETATLKCYPIPRHDTVYWYQQGPGQDPQFLISFYEKMQSDKGSIPDRFSAQQFSDYHSELNMSSLELGDSALYFCASSPRGETQYFGPGTRLLVL.

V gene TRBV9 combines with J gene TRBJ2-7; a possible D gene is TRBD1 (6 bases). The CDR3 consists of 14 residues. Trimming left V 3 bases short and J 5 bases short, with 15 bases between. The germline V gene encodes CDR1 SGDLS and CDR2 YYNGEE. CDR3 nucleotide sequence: TGTGCCAGCAGCGGGTCAAGGGGGTCCCACGAGCAGTACTTC. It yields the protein CASSGSRGSHEQYF.

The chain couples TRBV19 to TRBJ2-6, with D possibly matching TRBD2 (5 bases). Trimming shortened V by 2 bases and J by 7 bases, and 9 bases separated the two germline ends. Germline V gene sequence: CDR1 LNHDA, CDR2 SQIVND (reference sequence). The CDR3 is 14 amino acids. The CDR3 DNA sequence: TGTGCCAGTAGTATATCGGGGAGTGCCAACGTCCTGACTTTC. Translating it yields CASSISGSANVLTF.

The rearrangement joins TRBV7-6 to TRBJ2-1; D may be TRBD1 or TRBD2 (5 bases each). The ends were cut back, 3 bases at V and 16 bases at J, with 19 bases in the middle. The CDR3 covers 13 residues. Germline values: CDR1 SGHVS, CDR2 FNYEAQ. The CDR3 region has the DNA TGTGCCAGCAGCTTGGAAGACGGGACCGTATCATTCTTC. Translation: CASSLEDGTVSFF.

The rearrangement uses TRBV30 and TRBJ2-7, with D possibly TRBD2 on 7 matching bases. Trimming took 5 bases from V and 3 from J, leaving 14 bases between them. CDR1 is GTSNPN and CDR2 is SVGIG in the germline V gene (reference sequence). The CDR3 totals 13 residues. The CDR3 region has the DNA TGTGCCTGGCATCGGGGGGCCGTCTACGAGCAGTACTTC. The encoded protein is CAWHRGAVYEQYF.

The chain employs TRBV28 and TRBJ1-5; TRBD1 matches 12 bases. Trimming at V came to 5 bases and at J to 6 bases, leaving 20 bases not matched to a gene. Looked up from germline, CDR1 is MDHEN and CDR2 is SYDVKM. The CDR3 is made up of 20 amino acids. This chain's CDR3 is CASSPTSGTGGGFLRQPQHF. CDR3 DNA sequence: TGTGCCAGCAGTCCAACCTCCGGGACAGGGGGCGGGTTTCTTCGTCAGCCCCAGCATTTT.

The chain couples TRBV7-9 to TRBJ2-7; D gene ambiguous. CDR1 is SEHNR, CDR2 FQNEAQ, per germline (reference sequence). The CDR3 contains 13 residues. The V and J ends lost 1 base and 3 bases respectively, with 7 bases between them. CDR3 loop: CASSLGALYEQYF. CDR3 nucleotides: TGTGCCAGCAGCTTAGGGGCCCTCTACGAGCAGTACTTC.

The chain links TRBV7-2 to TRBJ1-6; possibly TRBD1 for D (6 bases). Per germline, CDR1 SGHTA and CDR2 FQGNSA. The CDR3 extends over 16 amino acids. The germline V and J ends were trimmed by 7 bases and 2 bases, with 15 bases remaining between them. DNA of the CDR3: TGTGCCAGCATTCCTTTAGGGGGACCCTATAATTCACCCCTCCACTTT. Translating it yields CASIPLGGPYNSPLHF.

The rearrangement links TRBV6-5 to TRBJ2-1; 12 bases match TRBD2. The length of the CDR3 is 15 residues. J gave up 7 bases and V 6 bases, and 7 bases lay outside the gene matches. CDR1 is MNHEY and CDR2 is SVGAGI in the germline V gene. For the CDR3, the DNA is TGTGCCAGCAGGTCCGGGACTAGCGGGTCGAATGAGCAGTTCTTC. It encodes CASRSGTSGSNEQFF.

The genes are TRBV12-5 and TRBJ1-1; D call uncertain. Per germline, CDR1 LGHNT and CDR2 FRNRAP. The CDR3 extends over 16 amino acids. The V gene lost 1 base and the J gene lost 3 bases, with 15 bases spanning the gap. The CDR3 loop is CASGLGLSQRYTEAFF. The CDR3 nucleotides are TGTGCTAGTGGTTTGGGTTTGAGCCAACGGTACACTGAAGCTTTCTTT. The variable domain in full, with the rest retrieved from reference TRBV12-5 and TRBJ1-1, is DARVTQTPRHKVTEMGQEVTMRCQPILGHNTVFWYRQTMMQGLELLAYFRNRAPLDDSGMPKDRFSAEMPDATLATLKIQPSEPRDSAVYFCASGLGLSQRYTEAFFGQGTRLTVV.

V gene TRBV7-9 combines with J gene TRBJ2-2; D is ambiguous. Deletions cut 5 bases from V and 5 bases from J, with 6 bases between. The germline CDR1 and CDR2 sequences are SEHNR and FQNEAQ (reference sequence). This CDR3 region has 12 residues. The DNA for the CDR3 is TGTGCCAGCAGCCCAAAAACCGGGGAGCTGTTTTTT. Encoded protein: CASSPKTGELFF.

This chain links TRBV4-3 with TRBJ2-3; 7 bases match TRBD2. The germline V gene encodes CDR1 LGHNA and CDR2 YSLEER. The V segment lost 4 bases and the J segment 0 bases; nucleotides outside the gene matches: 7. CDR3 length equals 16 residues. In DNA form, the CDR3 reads TGCGCCAGCAGCCGCATAGCGGGTGCTAGCACAGATACGCAGTATTTT. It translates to CASSRIAGASTDTQYF.

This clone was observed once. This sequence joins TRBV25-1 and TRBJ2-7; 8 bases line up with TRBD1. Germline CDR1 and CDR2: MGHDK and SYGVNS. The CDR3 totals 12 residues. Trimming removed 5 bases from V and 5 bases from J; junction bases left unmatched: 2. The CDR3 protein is CASSPGGHEQYF. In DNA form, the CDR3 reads TGTGCCAGCAGTCCAGGGGGCCACGAGCAGTACTTC.

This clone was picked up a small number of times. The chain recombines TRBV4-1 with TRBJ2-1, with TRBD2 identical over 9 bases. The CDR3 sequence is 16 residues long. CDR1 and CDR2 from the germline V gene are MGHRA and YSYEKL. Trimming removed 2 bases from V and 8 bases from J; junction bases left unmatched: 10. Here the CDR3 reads CASSQSPAGGLYEQFF. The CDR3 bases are TGCGCCAGCAGCCAATCCCCAGCGGGAGGACTTTATGAGCAGTTCTTC.

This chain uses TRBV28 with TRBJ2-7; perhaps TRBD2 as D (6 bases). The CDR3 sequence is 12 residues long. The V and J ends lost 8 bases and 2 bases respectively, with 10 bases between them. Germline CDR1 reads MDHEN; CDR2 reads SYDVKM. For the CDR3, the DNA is TGTGCCAGCCGGGGGACCCCCTACGAGCAGTACTTC. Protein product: CASRGTPYEQYF.

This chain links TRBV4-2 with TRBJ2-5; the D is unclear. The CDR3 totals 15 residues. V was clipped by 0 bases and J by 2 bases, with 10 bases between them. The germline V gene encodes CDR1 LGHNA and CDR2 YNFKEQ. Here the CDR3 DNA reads TGTGCCAGCAGCCAAGATGGGATGCAGCAAGAGACCCAGTACTTC. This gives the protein CASSQDGMQQETQYF.

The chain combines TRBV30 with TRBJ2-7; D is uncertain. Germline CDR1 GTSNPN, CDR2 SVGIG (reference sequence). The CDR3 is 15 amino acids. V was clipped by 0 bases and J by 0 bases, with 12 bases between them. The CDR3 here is CAWSVRWGPSYEQYF. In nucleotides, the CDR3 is TGTGCCTGGAGTGTACGGTGGGGTCCCTCCTACGAGCAGTACTTC.

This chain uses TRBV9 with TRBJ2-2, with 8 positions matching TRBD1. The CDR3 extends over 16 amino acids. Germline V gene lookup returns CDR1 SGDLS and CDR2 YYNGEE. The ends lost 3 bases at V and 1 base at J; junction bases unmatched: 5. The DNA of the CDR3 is TGTGCCAGCAGCGGCCGGACAGGGAGGAACACCGGGGAGCTGTTTTTT. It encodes CASSGRTGRNTGELFF.

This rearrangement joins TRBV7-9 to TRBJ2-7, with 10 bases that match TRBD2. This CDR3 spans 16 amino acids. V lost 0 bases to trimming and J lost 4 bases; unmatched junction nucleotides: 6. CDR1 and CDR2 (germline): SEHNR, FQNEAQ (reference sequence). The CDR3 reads CASSLAMLAGAYEQYF. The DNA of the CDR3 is TGTGCCAGCAGCTTAGCGATGCTAGCGGGGGCATACGAGCAGTACTTC. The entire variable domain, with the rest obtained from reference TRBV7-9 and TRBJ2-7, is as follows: DTGVSQNPRHKITKRGQNVTFRCDPISEHNRLYWYRQTLGQGPEFLTYFQNEAQLEKSRLLSDRFSAERPKGSFSTLEIQRTEQGDSAMYLCASSLAMLAGAYEQYFGPGTRLTVT.

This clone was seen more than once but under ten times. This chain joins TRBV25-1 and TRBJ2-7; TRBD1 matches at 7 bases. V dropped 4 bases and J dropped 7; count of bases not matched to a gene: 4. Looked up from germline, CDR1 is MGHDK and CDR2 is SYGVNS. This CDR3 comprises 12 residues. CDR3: CASSGGGAEQYF. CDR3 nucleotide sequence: TGTGCCAGCAGTGGAGGGGGCGCGGAGCAGTACTTC.

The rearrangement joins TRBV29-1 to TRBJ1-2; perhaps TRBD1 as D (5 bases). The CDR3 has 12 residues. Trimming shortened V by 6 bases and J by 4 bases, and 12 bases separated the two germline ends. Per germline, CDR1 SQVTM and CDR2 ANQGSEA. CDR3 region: CSVGPYLYGYTF. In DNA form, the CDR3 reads TGCAGCGTGGGACCTTACCTCTATGGCTACACCTTC.

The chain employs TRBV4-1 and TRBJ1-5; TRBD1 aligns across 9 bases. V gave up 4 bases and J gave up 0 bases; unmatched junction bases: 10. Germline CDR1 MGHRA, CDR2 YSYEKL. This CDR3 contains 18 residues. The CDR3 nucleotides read TGCGCCAGCAGCCGTTCGGGACAGGGTCTCTATAGCAATCAGCCCCAGCATTTT. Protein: CASSRSGQGLYSNQPQHF.